These T cell receptor beta chains were read from a single sample in a study of shared clonotypes between healthy human individuals. Libraries were prepared by immunoSEQ multiplex PCR; TCRdb keeps only in-frame clonotypes and omits some of them. The sample shows around 610,000 clones, around 96% of them seen only once. Sequencing input: naive CD8+ T cells sorted from blood. All receptors derive from a woman in her twenties or thirties in good health. Each CDR3 is given with its conserved first and last residue. The order of the fields is V gene, CDR3 protein.

>TRBV4-1
CASSQIGLAGGMGSYEQYF
>TRBV27
CASSPTPGQVYGYTF
>TRBV18
CASSPPAGGINEQFF
>TRBV15
CATSVNRGNTEAFF
>TRBV13
CASSSGASGELFF
>TRBV6-1
CASSEISGSSYEQYF
>TRBV2
CASITSVLYGYTF
>TRBV5-4
CASSTGQDKNIQYF
>TRBV7-3
CASSPTNTGELFF
>TRBV15
CATSRGPGGGQKGYTF
>TRBV9
CASSKGGGGAGTDTQYF
>TRBV4-1
CASSQVGGGYGYTF
>TRBV13
CASSTGTGAYEQYF
>TRBV27
CASSLLGNQPQHF
>TRBV5-5
CASSPSPTARMSYTF
>TRBV5-1
CASSLAGGAKNIQYF
>TRBV6-1
CAIPGVHSYEQYF
>TRBV6-5
CASTDRGTNYGYTF
>TRBV7-9
CASSSGGGRTEAFF
>TRBV28
CASSLWTATGELFF
>TRBV11-2
CASSLVGGSTGELFF
>TRBV5-1
CASSPLEDGYNYGYTF
>TRBV7-3
CASSGQGNYGYTF
>TRBV10-1
CASKAGGSGEQFF
>TRBV7-6
CASSLGVGRASYEQYF
>TRBV7-9
CASSFGTGGLYEQYF
>TRBV28
CASSTGLHQPQHF
>TRBV2
CASKAGRAFF
>TRBV7-9
CASSLNRGTYNEQFF
>TRBV30
CAWSSHRAAKETQYF